The 32 T cell receptor beta chains in this list originate from one sample, sequenced in a study of cytomegalovirus exposure and HLA in healthy donors. Data came from immunoSEQ multiplex PCR; TCRdb stores just in-frame clones and leaves some out. The profile shows about 53,000 clones, about 91% of them singletons. The sequenced sample was PBMCs. These receptors all stem from a man in his late teens or twenties in good health and CMV-seronegative.

The rearrangement uses TRBV10-1 and TRBJ2-1; D unresolved. V lost 0 bases to trimming and J lost 7 bases, with 13 bases between them. The CDR3 extends over 15 amino acids. Germline V gene data show CDR1 as WNHNN and CDR2 as SYGVQD (reference sequence). Here the CDR3 reads CASSESLSRENEQFF. CDR3 coding DNA: TGCGCCAGCAGTGAGTCCCTCTCGAGAGAGAATGAGCAGTTCTTC.

The chain is built from TRBV11-2 and TRBJ2-5; D may be TRBD2 (6 bases). With 3 bases removed from V and 0 bases from J, the gap between germline ends came to 11 bases. Germline V gene data show CDR1 as SGHAT and CDR2 as FQNNGV. The CDR3 consists of 15 residues. The CDR3 here is CASSFNGGYQETQYF. The CDR3 coding sequence is TGTGCCAGCAGCTTCAATGGGGGGTACCAAGAGACCCAGTACTTC.

This chain uses TRBV7-9 with TRBJ2-7; no definite D call. CDR3 size: 13 residues. V shed 4 bases and J shed 3 bases, with 10 bases lying between them. Germline V gives CDR1 SEHNR, CDR2 FQNEAQ (reference sequence). DNA for the CDR3: TGTGCCAGCAGCTCCTCAGGTTTCTACGAGCAGTACTTC. Protein product: CASSSSGFYEQYF.

The chain uses TRBV7-3 and TRBJ2-1; 12 positions agree with TRBD2. V trimming: 4 bases; J trimming: 4 bases; junction bases outside the gene matches: 2. Looked up from germline, CDR1 is SGHTA and CDR2 is FQGTGA. This CDR3 contains 15 residues. The CDR3: CASSSTSGSYNEQFF. Written as DNA, the CDR3 is TGTGCCAGCAGCTCGACTAGCGGGAGTTACAATGAGCAGTTCTTC.

This clone is a singleton in its sample. The V and J genes are TRBV9 and TRBJ2-3; 10 nucleotides match TRBD2. This CDR3 is built from 16 residues. The V gene end was trimmed by 0 bases and the J gene end by 3 bases; junction bases not matched to a gene: 4. In germline, CDR1 is SGDLS, CDR2 YYNGEE. For the CDR3, the DNA is TGTGCCAGCAGCGTAGTCTCTAGCGGGAGAACAGATACGCAGTATTTT. It is translated as CASSVVSSGRTDTQYF.

The V and J genes are TRBV19 and TRBJ2-7, with TRBD2 matching over 11 bases. J lost 5 bases, V lost 5 bases, and 5 bases had no gene match. This CDR3 contains 14 residues. The germline gives CDR1 LNHDA, CDR2 SQIVND (reference sequence). The CDR3 nucleotides read TGTGCCAGTAGTCTACTAGCGGGAGTCAACGAGCAGTACTTC. Translated: CASSLLAGVNEQYF.

The chain uses TRBV30 and TRBJ1-1; D remains ambiguous. Looked up from germline, CDR1 is GTSNPN and CDR2 is SVGIG (reference sequence). The germline V and J ends were trimmed by 0 bases and 0 bases, with 5 bases remaining between them. This CDR3 is built from 13 residues. CDR3 region: CAWSVLLNTEAFF. CDR3 nucleotide sequence: TGTGCCTGGAGTGTACTGCTGAACACTGAAGCTTTCTTT.

This sequence joins TRBV7-9 and TRBJ2-3; 7 bases line up with TRBD2. Germline V gene sequence: CDR1 SEHNR, CDR2 FQNEAQ (reference sequence). The V gene end was trimmed by 8 bases and the J gene end by 4 bases; junction bases not matched to a gene: 9. The CDR3 contains 14 residues. The CDR3 coding sequence is TGTGCCAGCGCCTTTGGGGGAGGGGCAGATACGCAGTATTTT. It specifies CASAFGGGADTQYF.

The chain couples TRBV28 to TRBJ2-5, with TRBD1 matching 11 bases. The CDR3 has 16 amino acids. Germline V gives CDR1 MDHEN, CDR2 SYDVKM. The V gene end was trimmed by 6 bases and the J gene end by 5 bases; junction bases not matched to a gene: 11. DNA of the CDR3: TGTGCCAGCAGCCCGACGGACAGGGGGCTTGGGGAGACCCAGTACTTC. This sequence encodes CASSPTDRGLGETQYF.

J is TRBJ2-2 and V is TRBV25-1; 9 positions agree with TRBD1. This CDR3 is 14 amino acids long. V dropped 5 bases and J dropped 4; count of bases not matched to a gene: 2. CDR1 MGHDK and CDR2 SYGVNS come from the germline V gene. The CDR3 region has the DNA TGTGCCAGCAGTAGACAGGGGGGCACCGGGGAGCTGTTTTTT. Translated, it gives CASSRQGGTGELFF. Filled out from reference TRBV25-1 and TRBJ2-2, the complete variable domain reads EADIYQTPRYLVIGTGKKITLECSQTMGHDKMYWYQQDPGMELHLIHYSYGVNSTEKGDLSSESTVSRIRTEHFPLTLESARPSHTSQYLCASSRQGGTGELFFGEGSRLTVL.

The chain couples TRBV7-9 to TRBJ1-1; no clear D gene. V lost 1 base to trimming and J lost 3 bases, with 9 bases between them. Germline assignment: CDR1 SEHNR and CDR2 FQNEAQ (reference sequence). The CDR3 loop spans 14 amino acids. The CDR3, as DNA: TGTGCCAGCAGCTTAGTGAGGCAGTACACTGAAGCTTTCTTT. As protein: CASSLVRQYTEAFF.

The gene calls are TRBV10-1 and TRBJ2-1, with 7 bases aligning to TRBD1. CDR1 is WNHNN, CDR2 SYGVQD, per germline (reference sequence). CDR3 length: 16 residues. Germline trimming cut 2 bases from V and 5 bases from J; bases unmatched to any gene: 9. The CDR3 DNA sequence: TGCGCCAGCAGTGAGACGCCACAGGGGAGCCACAATGAGCAGTTCTTC. As protein: CASSETPQGSHNEQFF.

CDR3 DNA: TGCGCCAGCAGCTTGACACCACCGGATACGCAGTATTTT. It encodes CASSLTPPDTQYF. The rearrangement links TRBV5-1 to TRBJ2-3; D gene ambiguous. Germline V gene sequence: CDR1 SGHRS, CDR2 YFSETQ. V was cut by 1 base and J by 6 bases, with 9 bases left in between. The length of the CDR3 is 13 residues.

This clone was seen only once. J is TRBJ2-5 and V is TRBV5-1, with D possibly matching TRBD1 (5 bases). V lost 0 bases to trimming and J lost 0 bases, with 6 bases between them. The CDR3 is 14 amino acids. The V gene's germline CDR1 is SGHRS and CDR2 YFSETQ. CDR3 region: CASSLAGNQETQYF. For the CDR3, the DNA is TGCGCCAGCAGCTTGGCAGGGAACCAAGAGACCCAGTACTTC.

The chain uses TRBV19 and TRBJ1-5; D is unclear. Germline V CDR1 and CDR2: LNHDA, SQIVND (reference sequence). Trimming removed 5 bases at V and 6 bases at J, with 11 bases between. The CDR3 is made up of 13 amino acids. As DNA, the CDR3 is TGTGCCAGTAGTTCTAGCTCCCCTCAGCCCCAGCATTTT. Its translation: CASSSSSPQPQHF.

This sequence joins TRBV4-3 and TRBJ2-1; D is perhaps TRBD2 (6 bases). CDR3 size: 15 residues. V lost 1 base to trimming and J lost 2 bases, with 9 bases between them. Germline V gene data show CDR1 as LGHNA and CDR2 as YSLEER. CDR3 in amino acids: CASSQVIAAYNEQFF. The CDR3 nucleotides are TGCGCCAGCAGCCAAGTAATAGCGGCCTACAATGAGCAGTTCTTC.

This chain uses TRBV5-6 with TRBJ2-7, with D perhaps TRBD2 (5 bases). Deletions cut 1 base from V and 6 bases from J, with 11 bases between. CDR3 length: 13 amino acids. Per germline, CDR1 SGHDT and CDR2 YYEEEE. The CDR3 nucleotides are TGTGCCAGCAGCTTGTCGGGGATGGGCGAGCAGTACTTC. As protein: CASSLSGMGEQYF.

The rearrangement uses TRBV18 and TRBJ2-7; TRBD2 matches 8 bases. This CDR3 region has 17 residues. Losses at the gene ends were 3 bases for V and 3 bases for J; bases not matched to a gene: 13. The germline V gene encodes CDR1 KGHSH and CDR2 LQKENI. CDR3 amino acids: CASSPVVPASGLYEQYF. The CDR3 nucleotides are TGTGCCAGCTCACCGGTGGTCCCGGCTAGCGGGCTCTACGAGCAGTACTTC.

The chain has TRBV30 and TRBJ1-2, with D hard to call. CDR3 length: 11 amino acids. Trimming took 0 bases from V and 7 from J, leaving 6 bases between them. The germline CDR1 and CDR2 sequences are GTSNPN and SVGIG (reference sequence). CDR3 region: CAWSVLSGYTF. The CDR3 DNA is TGTGCCTGGAGTGTATTATCTGGCTACACCTTC.

This chain connects TRBV4-1 to TRBJ2-2, with TRBD2 matching over 9 bases. The V gene end was trimmed by 5 bases and the J gene end by 5 bases; junction bases not matched to a gene: 6. Germline V gives CDR1 MGHRA, CDR2 YSYEKL. The CDR3 length is 15 residues. The CDR3 is CASSFSGSGTGELFF. The DNA for the CDR3 is TGCGCCAGCAGCTTTAGCGGGAGTGGAACCGGGGAGCTGTTTTTT.

The gene calls are TRBV18 and TRBJ1-1; D not resolved. In germline, CDR1 is KGHSH, CDR2 LQKENI. CDR3 length: 13 amino acids. Trimming removed 0 bases from V and 5 bases from J, with 7 bases in between. The CDR3 DNA follows: TGTGCCAGCTCACCACCGACACGAACTGAAGCTTTCTTT. This sequence encodes CASSPPTRTEAFF.

For the CDR3, the DNA is TGTGCCAGCAGCCAAGGCGAGTCGACTGGAAGATTAGCCAAAAACATTCAGTACTTC. This translates into CASSQGESTGRLAKNIQYF. This chain connects TRBV4-2 to TRBJ2-4, with D unclear. V shed 1 base and J shed 0 bases, with 19 bases lying between them. This CDR3 is 19 amino acids long. Germline CDR1 is LGHNA and CDR2 is YNFKEQ.

The genes are TRBV4-2 and TRBJ1-2; TRBD1 is a possible D gene (6 bases). The CDR3 is 15 residues long. The germline V and J ends were trimmed by 0 bases and 4 bases, with 12 bases remaining between them. Germline CDR1 reads LGHNA; CDR2 reads YNFKEQ. The CDR3 protein is CASSQDNTGPYGYTF. CDR3 in DNA: TGTGCCAGCAGCCAAGATAACACAGGGCCCTATGGCTACACCTTC.

The chain carries TRBV19 and TRBJ1-5, with D possibly matching TRBD1 (5 bases). Per germline, CDR1 LNHDA and CDR2 SQIVND (reference sequence). The CDR3 has 15 residues. The V and J ends lost 1 base and 5 bases respectively, with 12 bases between them. Here the CDR3 DNA reads TGTGCCAGTAGTATAGTTCAGGGCGGCTATCAGCCCCAGCATTTT. This codes for CASSIVQGGYQPQHF.

This chain connects TRBV28 to TRBJ2-7; 9 nucleotides align to TRBD2. V shed 6 bases and J 3 bases; nucleotides not matched to a gene: 9. The CDR3 is made up of 15 amino acids. The germline V gene has CDR1 MDHEN and CDR2 SYDVKM. CDR3 coding DNA: TGTGCCAGCAGGTCTAGAGTTAGCGGGAGCTACGAGCAGTACTTC. It is translated as CASRSRVSGSYEQYF.

The chain couples TRBV28 to TRBJ2-2; D not certain. V shed 3 bases and J shed 3 bases, with 20 bases lying between them. In germline, CDR1 is MDHEN, CDR2 SYDVKM. The CDR3 runs 18 residues. CDR3 amino acids: CASSFVTEPGKDTGELFF. In DNA, the CDR3 is TGTGCCAGCAGTTTTGTAACAGAGCCAGGAAAGGACACCGGGGAGCTGTTTTTT.

The rearrangement links TRBV9 to TRBJ1-2, with D maybe TRBD1 (5 bases). Germline CDR1 SGDLS, CDR2 YYNGEE. The CDR3 has 11 residues. The V and J ends lost 4 bases and 7 bases respectively, with 8 bases between them. CDR3 region: CASSLGGGYTF. The CDR3 DNA is TGTGCCAGCAGCTTGGGGGGTGGCTACACCTTC.

V and J are TRBV10-3 and TRBJ2-7, with TRBD1 matching 9 bases. Trimming took 8 bases from V and 1 from J; bases not matched to a gene: 18. CDR1 ENHRY and CDR2 SYGVKD come from the germline V gene. The CDR3 runs 18 residues. In DNA, the CDR3 is TGTGCCATCGGAGGGGGGACAGGGACCCCAAGGGTATCCTACGAGCAGTACTTC. It yields the protein CAIGGGTGTPRVSYEQYF.

The CDR3: CASSLSGGGYYGYTF. The CDR3 coding sequence is TGTGCCAGCAGTTTATCAGGAGGGGGCTACTATGGCTACACCTTC. The chain joins TRBV27 to TRBJ1-2, with 7 bases that match TRBD1. V gave up 0 bases and J gave up 3 bases; unmatched junction bases: 4. CDR3 length equals 15 residues. CDR1 and CDR2 from the germline V gene are MNHEY and SMNVEV (reference sequence).

The chain links TRBV27 to TRBJ2-1, with a tentative D call TRBD1 (6 bases). Germline assignment: CDR1 MNHEY and CDR2 SMNVEV (reference sequence). V was pared by 5 bases and J by 4 bases, with 21 bases between. CDR3 length: 17 amino acids. The CDR3 sequence is CASSPYRTGSLYNEQFF. CDR3 nucleotide sequence: TGTGCCAGCAGTCCCTACCGAACAGGGAGCTTATACAATGAGCAGTTCTTC.

This rearrangement joins TRBV9 to TRBJ1-4; tentative D call: TRBD1 (6 bases). CDR3 length: 15 amino acids. Germline V gene sequence: CDR1 SGDLS, CDR2 YYNGEE. V was trimmed by 0 bases and J by 1 base, leaving 7 bases between them. The CDR3 loop reads CASSVGGGTNEKLFF. In DNA, the CDR3 is TGTGCCAGCAGCGTAGGAGGGGGAACTAATGAAAAACTGTTTTTT. Complete variable domain (other parts from reference TRBV9 and TRBJ1-4): DSGVTQTPKHLITATGQRVTLRCSPRSGDLSVYWYQQSLDQGLQFLIQYYNGEERAKGNILERFSAQQFPDLHSELNLSSLELGDSALYFCASSVGGGTNEKLFFGSGTQLSVL.

The gene calls are TRBV19 and TRBJ1-4; 7 nucleotides line up with TRBD1. The J segment lost 5 bases and the V segment lost 4 bases, leaving 4 bases of the junction unmatched. Germline V gene lookup returns CDR1 LNHDA and CDR2 SQIVND (reference sequence). The CDR3 runs 14 residues. CDR3 in DNA: TGTGCCAGTAGTAACACAGGGGAGAATGAAAAACTGTTTTTT. Translated, it gives CASSNTGENEKLFF.